One sample yielded the 31 T cell receptor beta chains listed below, sequenced in a study of blood T cell repertoires in COVID-19. Using immunoSEQ multiplex PCR, the repertoire was profiled, and TCRdb retains in-frame clones only, with some absent. The sample shows some 290,000 clones, 75% to 90% of them seen only once. The sequenced sample was peripheral blood. The source of these receptors is a man aged 60-69 years who had recovered from COVID-19.

This sequence joins TRBV6-5 and TRBJ2-3, with 9 nucleotides matching TRBD1. J lost 7 bases, V lost 4 bases, and 9 bases had no gene match. The CDR3 has 15 amino acids. The germline V gene has CDR1 MNHEY and CDR2 SVGAGI. The CDR3 DNA reads as TGTGCCAGCAGTTCAGGGACAGGGTACACGAATACGCAGTATTTT. It encodes CASSSGTGYTNTQYF.

V is TRBV6-5 and J is TRBJ1-6, with unresolved D. CDR1 is MNHEY and CDR2 is SVGAGI in the germline V gene. The CDR3 runs 14 residues. V was trimmed by 2 bases and J by 9 bases, leaving 11 bases between them. The CDR3 region has the DNA TGTGCCAGCAGTTACGAGGGTATTACTTCACCCCTCCACTTT. Translation gives CASSYEGITSPLHF.

V gene TRBV4-2 combines with J gene TRBJ1-2; D is undetermined. Germline CDR1 reads LGHNA; CDR2 reads YNFKEQ. CDR3 length: 14 residues. Deletions cut 0 bases from V and 10 bases from J, with 15 bases between. CDR3 loop: CASSQEFVGLYYTF. CDR3 DNA: TGTGCCAGCAGCCAAGAATTTGTAGGACTCTACTACACCTTC.

This clone has just one count. The rearrangement joins TRBV5-4 to TRBJ2-5, with 9 bases identical to TRBD1. V lost 2 bases and J lost 4; bases outside the gene matches: 3. CDR3 length: 14 amino acids. Germline V CDR1 and CDR2: SGHNT, YYREEE (reference sequence). CDR3 residues: CASSFGQGRETQYF. The DNA for the CDR3 is TGTGCCAGCAGCTTTGGACAGGGGAGAGAGACCCAGTACTTC.

The chain employs TRBV5-1 and TRBJ1-4; D not certain. Germline V CDR1 and CDR2: SGHRS, YFSETQ. The CDR3 is 15 residues long. V was pared by 4 bases and J by 3 bases, with 13 bases between. Here the CDR3 DNA reads TGCGCCAGCAGCCGCTTCCTTGGGCCTAATGAAAAACTGTTTTTT. Translation gives CASSRFLGPNEKLFF.

The chain joins TRBV19 to TRBJ1-6; no definite D call. V lost 3 bases to trimming and J lost 7 bases, with 16 bases between them. The CDR3 covers 16 residues. Germline V gene data show CDR1 as LNHDA and CDR2 as SQIVND (reference sequence). This CDR3 is CASSIGRPSGNSPLHF. The CDR3 bases are TGTGCCAGTAGTATTGGTCGGCCAAGCGGCAATTCACCCCTCCACTTT.

V is TRBV2 and J is TRBJ2-3; TRBD2 matches at 9 bases. The CDR3 runs to 15 residues. Germline CDR1 reads SNHLY; CDR2 reads FYNNEI. V trimming: 2 bases; J trimming: 4 bases; junction bases outside the gene matches: 4. CDR3 in DNA: TGTGCCAGCAGTGAACGGCGGGGGGGCGCAGATACGCAGTATTTT. Amino acid sequence: CASSERRGGADTQYF.

The chain links TRBV6-5 to TRBJ2-5, with 9 bases fitting TRBD1. CDR3 length equals 15 residues. Germline loops: CDR1 MNHEY, CDR2 SVGAGI. V trimming: 6 bases; J trimming: 5 bases; junction bases outside the gene matches: 10. This CDR3 is CASRTTGGVMETQYF. The CDR3 nucleotides are TGTGCCAGCAGAACCACAGGGGGCGTAATGGAGACCCAGTACTTC.

The chain combines TRBV3-1 (or the pseudogene TRBV3-2) with TRBJ2-7, with no clear D. The CDR3 totals 17 residues. Germline CDR1 reads LGHDT; CDR2 reads YNNKEL (reference sequence). V shed 0 bases and J shed 3 bases, with 18 bases lying between them. CDR3 nucleotide sequence: TGTGCCAGCAGCCAAGATCTTTCACGGATTGCGGTCTACGAGCAGTACTTC. It is translated as CASSQDLSRIAVYEQYF.

This clone was observed a single time. The chain joins TRBV28 to TRBJ2-1; perhaps TRBD1 as D (5 bases). The V gene lost 6 bases and the J gene lost 8 bases, with 26 bases spanning the gap. This CDR3 region has 17 residues. CDR1 MDHEN and CDR2 SYDVKM come from the germline V gene. CDR3 coding DNA: TGTGCCAGCAGCACAAGAAGGACATCAAGTATAAGGTATGAGCAGTTCTTC. Translating it yields CASSTRRTSSIRYEQFF. Variable domain in full (rest from reference TRBV28 and TRBJ2-1): DVKVTQSSRYLVKRTGEKVFLECVQDMDHENMFWYRQDPGLGLRLIYFSYDVKMKEKGDIPEGYSVSREKKERFSLILESASTNQTSMYLCASSTRRTSSIRYEQFFGPGTRLTVL.

The gene calls are TRBV15 and TRBJ1-3; 8 bases are shared with TRBD1. With 8 bases clipped from V and 0 bases from J, the junction kept 9 bases outside the gene matches. In germline, CDR1 is LNHNV, CDR2 YYDKDF (reference sequence). The CDR3 covers 16 residues. As DNA, the CDR3 is TGTGCCACCCACCCGACAGGGGACTACTCTGGAAACACCATATATTTT. This encodes CATHPTGDYSGNTIYF.

The chain recombines TRBV7-8 with TRBJ2-1, with D tentatively TRBD2 (6 bases). The ends were cut back, 5 bases at V and 7 bases at J, with 12 bases in the middle. CDR1 is SGHVS, CDR2 FQNEAQ, per germline. This CDR3 region has 13 residues. CDR3 loop: CASSRTGGNEQFF. For the CDR3, the DNA is TGTGCCAGCAGCCGAACAGGAGGGAATGAGCAGTTCTTC.

The V and J genes are TRBV18 and TRBJ2-2, with TRBD2 matching over 9 bases. CDR1 KGHSH and CDR2 LQKENI come from the germline V gene. V shed 1 base and J 0 bases; nucleotides not matched to a gene: 0. CDR3 length: 16 amino acids. CDR3 coding DNA: TGTGCCAGCTCACCACTAGCGGGGGCGAACACCGGGGAGCTGTTTTTT. Its translation is CASSPLAGANTGELFF.

This clone was picked up one time. The rearrangement uses TRBV6-6 and TRBJ1-4; D is perhaps TRBD1 (5 bases). Germline V CDR1 and CDR2: MNHNY, SVGAGI (reference sequence). The CDR3 has 11 amino acids. V gave up 6 bases and J gave up 12 bases, with 11 bases separating them. DNA of the CDR3: TGTGCCAGCAGCTTCGACAGAGAACTGTTTTTT. As protein: CASSFDRELFF.

The DNA of the CDR3 is TGTGCCAGTAGTATAGGTAGACAGGGTCAGACCCAGTACTTC. Its protein product is CASSIGRQGQTQYF. J is TRBJ2-5 and V is TRBV19; TRBD1 matches 7 bases. V gave up 1 base and J gave up 6 bases; unmatched junction bases: 5. Germline values: CDR1 LNHDA, CDR2 SQIVND (reference sequence). The CDR3 loop spans 14 amino acids.

This chain uses TRBV29-1 with TRBJ1-2; TRBD1 matches 10 bases. The CDR3 runs 13 residues. J gave up 7 bases and V 7 bases, and 9 bases lay outside the gene matches. Germline V lookup: CDR1 SQVTM, CDR2 ANQGSEA. The CDR3 sequence: CSATPGQGPGYTF. DNA of the CDR3: TGCAGCGCGACTCCGGGACAGGGGCCTGGCTACACCTTC.

The chain uses TRBV7-9 and TRBJ2-1; D might be TRBD2 (7 bases). This CDR3 has 16 amino acids. The V and J ends lost 1 base and 5 bases respectively, with 15 bases between them. Germline V CDR1 and CDR2: SEHNR, FQNEAQ (reference sequence). DNA of the CDR3: TGTGCCAGCAGCTTAGGGGGGGCTAGCGGCGACAATGAGCAGTTCTTC. Residues: CASSLGGASGDNEQFF.

The rearrangement links TRBV5-1 to TRBJ2-2; D is possibly TRBD1 (5 bases). The germline CDR1 and CDR2 sequences are SGHRS and YFSETQ. CDR3 length: 14 residues. The V gene lost 3 bases and the J gene lost 4 bases, with 10 bases spanning the gap. DNA for the CDR3: TGCGCCAGCAGCTATACAGGTTCCACCGGGGAGCTGTTTTTT. As protein: CASSYTGSTGELFF.

In the case of this clone: Being one base from a much bigger clone, this may be a read error. At the DNA level, this CDR3 is encoded by other sequences in the same sample as well. The CDR3 region has the DNA TGCGCCAGCAGCTTAGCGGGGGGACAAGAGACCCAGTACTTC. Translating it yields CASSLAGGQETQYF. V usage is TRBV5-1 and J usage is TRBJ2-5, with 9 bases that match TRBD2. The CDR3 is 14 amino acids. Germline V CDR1 and CDR2: SGHRS, YFSETQ. J lost 2 bases, V lost 2 bases, and 1 base had no gene match.

This chain connects TRBV19 to TRBJ1-5, with 10 bases matching TRBD1. Germline V gives CDR1 LNHDA, CDR2 SQIVND (reference sequence). The CDR3 length is 15 residues. The J segment lost 6 bases and the V segment lost 5 bases, leaving 7 bases of the junction unmatched. This CDR3 reads CASSLRDRGIQPQHF. CDR3 bases: TGTGCCAGTAGTCTACGGGACAGGGGAATTCAGCCCCAGCATTTT.

The V gene is TRBV7-2, the J gene TRBJ2-5, with TRBD1 matching 8 bases. The CDR3 loop spans 16 amino acids. J lost 7 bases, V lost 2 bases, and 12 bases had no gene match. Germline CDR1 is SGHTA and CDR2 is FQGNSA. DNA of the CDR3: TGTGCCAGCAGCTTACTATTTGGACAGGGCCTAGGGACCCAGTACTTC. As protein: CASSLLFGQGLGTQYF.

The chain links TRBV2 to TRBJ1-5, with D perhaps matching TRBD1 (6 bases). The CDR3 is 15 residues long. Germline V lookup: CDR1 SNHLY, CDR2 FYNNEI. Trimming pared 6 bases from V and 4 bases from J, leaving 16 bases between. CDR3 amino acids: CASRGFDRSNQPQHF. The CDR3 nucleotides read TGTGCCAGCAGAGGATTCGACAGGTCAAATCAGCCCCAGCATTTT.

The chain links TRBV7-2 to TRBJ2-7; tentatively, D is TRBD1 (6 bases). V lost 2 bases, J lost 5 bases, and 13 bases lay in between. This CDR3 has 14 residues. The germline CDR1 and CDR2 sequences are SGHTA and FQGNSA. CDR3 DNA sequence: TGTGCCAGCAGCTTAAGGGTACAGGGCCACGAGCAGTACTTC. This codes for CASSLRVQGHEQYF.

This clone was recorded many times. CDR3 nucleotides: TGTGCCAGCAGGGGGCACCTCCAAGAGACCCAGTACTTC. The encoded protein is CASRGHLQETQYF. The chain links TRBV27 to TRBJ2-5; perhaps TRBD1 as D (5 bases). V was trimmed by 6 bases and J by 1 base, leaving 9 bases between them. Germline CDR1 and CDR2: MNHEY and SMNVEV (reference sequence). The CDR3 totals 13 residues.

The chain employs TRBV7-9 and TRBJ2-7; D is unclear. The ends were cut back, 2 bases at V and 5 bases at J, with 7 bases in the middle. This CDR3 is 12 amino acids long. The germline V gene has CDR1 SEHNR and CDR2 FQNEAQ (reference sequence). DNA of the CDR3: TGTGCCAGCAGCTTAACGGTTGACGAGCAGTACTTC. Its protein is CASSLTVDEQYF. The variable domain in full, completed from reference TRBV7-9 and TRBJ2-7, reads DTGVSQNPRHKITKRGQNVTFRCDPISEHNRLYWYRQTLGQGPEFLTYFQNEAQLEKSRLLSDRFSAERPKGSFSTLEIQRTEQGDSAMYLCASSLTVDEQYFGPGTRLTVT.

This chain links TRBV6-5 with TRBJ1-2, with 8 bases identical to TRBD1. J gave up 5 bases and V 0 bases, and 8 bases lay outside the gene matches. This CDR3 spans 16 amino acids. Germline CDR1 reads MNHEY; CDR2 reads SVGAGI. The CDR3 DNA sequence: TGTGCCAGCAGTTACTCATTTTTGGGACAGGCATATGGCTACACCTTC. Its translation: CASSYSFLGQAYGYTF.

The gene calls are TRBV6-2 or TRBV6-3 and TRBJ2-1; TRBD2 aligns across 9 bases. The V gene end was trimmed by 2 bases and the J gene end by 8 bases; junction bases not matched to a gene: 7. The V gene's germline CDR1 is MNHEY and CDR2 SVGEGT. This CDR3 is 15 amino acids long. The CDR3 here is CASSYPGLAKHEQFF. The CDR3 DNA sequence: TGTGCCAGCAGTTACCCAGGACTAGCGAAGCATGAGCAGTTCTTC.

The rearrangement links TRBV18 to TRBJ2-1, with D possibly TRBD2 on 5 matching bases. V was cut by 5 bases and J by 9 bases, with 14 bases left in between. There are 13 residues in the CDR3. Per the germline V gene, CDR1 is KGHSH and CDR2 is LQKENI. CDR3 nucleotide sequence: TGTGCCAGCTCAAGATCGAGGAGCGGTGAGCAGTTCTTC. Its protein is CASSRSRSGEQFF. Complete variable domain (other parts from reference TRBV18 and TRBJ2-1): NAGVMQNPRHLVRRRGQEARLRCSPMKGHSHVYWYRQLPEEGLKFMVYLQKENIIDESGMPKERFSAEFPKEGPSILRIQQVVRGDSAAYFCASSRSRSGEQFFGPGTRLTVL.

The chain couples TRBV11-2 to TRBJ2-2, with D possibly TRBD1 on 5 matching bases. V was pared by 1 base and J by 3 bases, with 9 bases between. Germline V gives CDR1 SGHAT, CDR2 FQNNGV. The CDR3 spans 15 residues. CDR3 DNA: TGTGCCAGCAGCTTAGGGGCAGGGTACACCGGGGAGCTGTTTTTT. This gives the protein CASSLGAGYTGELFF.

The rearrangement joins TRBV21-1 to TRBJ1-6; the table names TRBD1, a call not compared with the DNA. TRBV21-1 is recorded as a pseudogene. The CDR3 sequence is 15 residues long. CDR3 coding DNA: TGTGCCAGCAGCAAACCCACTCGAGACAGGGGGCCCCTCCACTTT. It specifies CASSKPTRDRGPLHF.

The V gene is TRBV30, the J gene TRBJ2-1, with D tentatively TRBD2 (6 bases). V was cut by 5 bases and J by 0 bases, with 29 bases left in between. The germline gives CDR1 GTSNPN, CDR2 SVGIG (reference sequence). CDR3 length equals 20 residues. For the CDR3, the DNA is TGTGCCTGGGGTGGTGGGGTCCTGGCTAGCGAGGACTACTCCTACAATGAGCAGTTCTTC. Translating it yields CAWGGGVLASEDYSYNEQFF.